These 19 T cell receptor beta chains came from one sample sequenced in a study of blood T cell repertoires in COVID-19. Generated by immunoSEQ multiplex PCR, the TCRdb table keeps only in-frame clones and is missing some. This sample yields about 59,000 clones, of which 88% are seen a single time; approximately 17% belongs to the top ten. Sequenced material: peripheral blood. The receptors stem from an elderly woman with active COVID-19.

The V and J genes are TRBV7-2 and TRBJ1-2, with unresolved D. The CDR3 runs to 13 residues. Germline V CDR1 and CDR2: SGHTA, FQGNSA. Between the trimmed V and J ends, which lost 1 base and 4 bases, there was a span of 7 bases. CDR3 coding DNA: TGTGCCAGCAGCTTAGACACGATCTATGGCTACACCTTC. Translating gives CASSLDTIYGYTF.

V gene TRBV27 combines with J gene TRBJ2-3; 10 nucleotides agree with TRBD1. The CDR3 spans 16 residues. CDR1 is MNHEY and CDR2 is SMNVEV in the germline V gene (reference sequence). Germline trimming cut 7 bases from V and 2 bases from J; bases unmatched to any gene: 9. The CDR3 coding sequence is TGTGCCAGCACTAACCGGGACAGGGGCACCACAGATACGCAGTATTTT. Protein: CASTNRDRGTTDTQYF.

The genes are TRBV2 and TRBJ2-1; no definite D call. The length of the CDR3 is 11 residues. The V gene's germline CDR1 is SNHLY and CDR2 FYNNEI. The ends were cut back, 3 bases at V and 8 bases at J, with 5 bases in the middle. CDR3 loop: CASSDVDEQFF. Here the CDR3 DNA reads TGTGCCAGCAGTGATGTCGATGAGCAGTTCTTC. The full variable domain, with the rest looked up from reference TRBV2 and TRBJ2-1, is EPEVTQTPSHQVTQMGQEVILRCVPISNHLYFYWYRQILGQKVEFLVSFYNNEISEKSEIFDDQFSVERPDGSNFTLKIRSTKLEDSAMYFCASSDVDEQFFGPGTRLTVL.

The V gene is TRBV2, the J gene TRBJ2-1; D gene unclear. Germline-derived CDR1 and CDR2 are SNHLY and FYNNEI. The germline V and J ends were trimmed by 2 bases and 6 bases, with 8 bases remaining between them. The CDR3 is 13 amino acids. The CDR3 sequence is CASSELSVNEQFF. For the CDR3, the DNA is TGTGCCAGCAGTGAACTAAGCGTCAATGAGCAGTTCTTC.

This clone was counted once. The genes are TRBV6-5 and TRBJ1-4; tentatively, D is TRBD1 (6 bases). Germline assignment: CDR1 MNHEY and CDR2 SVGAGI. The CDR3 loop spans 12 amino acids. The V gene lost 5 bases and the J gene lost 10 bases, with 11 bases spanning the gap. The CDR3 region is CASSNRQAKLFF. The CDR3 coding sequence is TGTGCCAGCAGTAACCGACAGGCAAAACTGTTTTTT.

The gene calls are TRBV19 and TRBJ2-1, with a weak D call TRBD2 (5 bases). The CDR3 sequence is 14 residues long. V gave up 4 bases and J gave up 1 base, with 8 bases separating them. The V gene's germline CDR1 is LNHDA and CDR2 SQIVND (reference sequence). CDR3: CASSTSRSYNEQFF. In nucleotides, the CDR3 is TGTGCCAGTAGTACTAGCAGATCCTACAATGAGCAGTTCTTC.

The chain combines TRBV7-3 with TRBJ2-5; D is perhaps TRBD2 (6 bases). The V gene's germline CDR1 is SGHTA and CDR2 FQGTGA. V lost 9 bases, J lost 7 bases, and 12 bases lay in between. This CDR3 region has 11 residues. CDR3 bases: TGTGCCAGTGGGGGGTTTGGGACCCAGTACTTC. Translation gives CASGGFGTQYF. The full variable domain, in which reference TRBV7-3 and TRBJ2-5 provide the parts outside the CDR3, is GAGVSQTPSNKVTEKGKYVELRCDPISGHTALYWYRQSLGQGPEFLIYFQGTGAADDSGLPNDRFFAVRPEGSVSTLKIQRTERGDSAVYLCASGGFGTQYFGPGTRLLVL.

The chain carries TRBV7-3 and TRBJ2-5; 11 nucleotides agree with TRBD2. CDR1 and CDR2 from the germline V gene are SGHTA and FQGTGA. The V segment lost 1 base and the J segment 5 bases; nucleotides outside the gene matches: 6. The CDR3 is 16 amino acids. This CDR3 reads CASSLRLAGGSETQYF. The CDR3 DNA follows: TGTGCCAGCAGCTTAAGGCTAGCGGGGGGTTCGGAGACCCAGTACTTC.

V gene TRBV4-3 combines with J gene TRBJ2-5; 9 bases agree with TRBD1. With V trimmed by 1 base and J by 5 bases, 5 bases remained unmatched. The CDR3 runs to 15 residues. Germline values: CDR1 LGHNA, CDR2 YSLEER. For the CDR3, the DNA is TGCGCCAGCAGCCAAGTGGACAGGGGAGGGGAGACCCAGTACTTC. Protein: CASSQVDRGGETQYF.

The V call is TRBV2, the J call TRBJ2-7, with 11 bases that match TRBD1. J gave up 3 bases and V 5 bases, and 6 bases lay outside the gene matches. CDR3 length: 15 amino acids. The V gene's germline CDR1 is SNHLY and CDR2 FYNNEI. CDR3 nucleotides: TGTGCCAGCAGTCAAGGACAGGGGGCAATCTACGAGCAGTACTTC. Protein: CASSQGQGAIYEQYF.

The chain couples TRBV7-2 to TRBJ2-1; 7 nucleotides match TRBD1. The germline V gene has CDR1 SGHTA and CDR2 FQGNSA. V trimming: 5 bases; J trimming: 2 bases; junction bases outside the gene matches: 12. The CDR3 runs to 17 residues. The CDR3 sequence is CASSPTRTGDTYNEQFF. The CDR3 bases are TGTGCCAGCAGCCCCACGAGGACAGGAGATACCTACAATGAGCAGTTCTTC.

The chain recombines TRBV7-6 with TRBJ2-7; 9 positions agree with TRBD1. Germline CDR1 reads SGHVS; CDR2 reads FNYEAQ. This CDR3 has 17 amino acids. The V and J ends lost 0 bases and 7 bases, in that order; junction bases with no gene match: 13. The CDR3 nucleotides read TGTGCCAGCAGCTTAGCGCCCCAGACAGGGGGAGGAAGGGAGCAGTACTTC. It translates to CASSLAPQTGGGREQYF.

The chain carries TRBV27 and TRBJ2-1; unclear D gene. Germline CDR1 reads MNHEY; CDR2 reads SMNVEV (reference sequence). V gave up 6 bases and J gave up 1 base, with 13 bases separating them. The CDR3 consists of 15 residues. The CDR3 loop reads CASRPWQASYNEQFF. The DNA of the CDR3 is TGTGCCAGCAGACCCTGGCAGGCGTCCTACAATGAGCAGTTCTTC.

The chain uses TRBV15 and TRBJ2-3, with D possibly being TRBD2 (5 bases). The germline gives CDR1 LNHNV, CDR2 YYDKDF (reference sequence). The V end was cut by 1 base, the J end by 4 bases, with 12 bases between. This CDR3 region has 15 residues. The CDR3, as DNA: TGTGCCACCAGCAGAGTGGCTAGTAGCGCAGATACGCAGTATTTT. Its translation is CATSRVASSADTQYF.

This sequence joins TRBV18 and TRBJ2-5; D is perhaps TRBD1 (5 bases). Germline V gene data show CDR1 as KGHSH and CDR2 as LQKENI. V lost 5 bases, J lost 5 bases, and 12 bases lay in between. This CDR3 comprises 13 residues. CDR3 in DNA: TGTGCCAGCTCAGCCCCAGGGTCTGAGACCCAGTACTTC. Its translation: CASSAPGSETQYF.

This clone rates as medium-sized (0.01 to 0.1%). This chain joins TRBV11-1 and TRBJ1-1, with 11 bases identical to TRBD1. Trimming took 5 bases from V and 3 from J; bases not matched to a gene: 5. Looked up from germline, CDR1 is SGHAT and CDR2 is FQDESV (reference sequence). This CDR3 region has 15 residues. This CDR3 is CASSPLGQGDTEAFF. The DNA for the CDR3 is TGTGCCAGCAGCCCCCTGGGACAGGGGGACACTGAAGCTTTCTTT.

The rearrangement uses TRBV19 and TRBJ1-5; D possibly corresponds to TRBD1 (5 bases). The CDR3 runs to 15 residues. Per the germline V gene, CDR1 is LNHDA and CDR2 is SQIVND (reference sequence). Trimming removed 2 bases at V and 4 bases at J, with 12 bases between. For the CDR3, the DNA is TGTGCCAGTAGTATAATGGCAGGGAATAATCAGCCCCAGCATTTT. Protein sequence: CASSIMAGNNQPQHF.

The CDR3 loop reads CASSLETGRNTGELFF. CDR3 nucleotide sequence: TGTGCCAGCAGCTTAGAGACAGGGCGGAACACCGGGGAGCTGTTTTTT. This chain connects TRBV7-8 to TRBJ2-2; 7 positions agree with TRBD1. V shed 1 base, J shed 1 base, and the junction held 3 bases outside the gene matches. This CDR3 contains 16 residues. CDR1 is SGHVS and CDR2 is FQNEAQ in the germline V gene.

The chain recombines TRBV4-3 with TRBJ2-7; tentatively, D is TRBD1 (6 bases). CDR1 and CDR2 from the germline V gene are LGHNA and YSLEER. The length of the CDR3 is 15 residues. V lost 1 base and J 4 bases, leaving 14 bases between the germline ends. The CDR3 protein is CASSQGLQGAYEQYF. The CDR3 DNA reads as TGCGCCAGCAGCCAAGGCTTACAGGGTGCATACGAGCAGTACTTC.